The present T cell receptor (beta chain) was sequenced within a study of beta chain features in type 1 diabetes. Findings of the study overall: Compared with healthy donors, patients appeared to share more similar naive, central memory and regulatory TCRB repertoires. For type 1 diabetes patients, VDJ junctions showed fewer insertions and more deletions. In every one of the four CD4+ subsets, TCRB CDR3s were moderately but significantly shorter in Type 1 diabetes patients.

Expressed TCRB transcripts were sequenced because the entire RNA isolate underwent reverse transcription. The method was immunoSEQ multiplex PCR; TCRdb's version includes in-frame clones alone and lacks a portion of them. The table shows a few hundred thousand clones, with around 9.9% occurring only once. Comment on this clone: What it recognizes is unknown.

There are 14 residues in the CDR3. Trimming removed 4 bases from V and 9 bases from J, with 14 bases in between. CDR1 is SGHRS and CDR2 is YFSETQ in the germline V gene. This TCR derives from a man aged 25 to 40 with type 1 diabetes. What was sequenced was naive CD4+ T cells from blood. This chain joins TRBV5-1 and TRBJ1-6; weak D call: TRBD1 (5 bases). CDR3 in DNA: TGCGCCAGCAGCGGGGGGGGAGGCGGTTCACCCCTCCACTTT. It yields the protein CASSGGGGGSPLHF.